The 18 T cell receptor beta chains below were found in one sample sequenced in a study of blood T cells in healthy people across ages. Primers used in a second PCR of roughly 6 to 11 cycles were a sample-barcoded 5' primer and a J-beta primer mix. MiXCR was run by TCRdb on the 5' RACE reads, yielding one entry per CDR3 protein. The sample has 870,000 or so distinct CDR3 sequences, 25% to 30% seen once. Sequencing was done on a sample of blood. These receptors came from a woman aged 80 or older in good health.

This chain joins TRBV7-9 and TRBJ1-1; D is unclear. Germline V CDR1 and CDR2: SEHNR, FQNEAQ (reference sequence). V lost 7 bases and J lost 7, with 19 bases in between. The CDR3 contains 14 residues. The CDR3 protein is CASNSQWNLLEAFF. CDR3 in DNA: TGTGCCAGCAACTCACAGTGGAACCTCCTTGAAGCTTTCTTT.

This clonotype was detected only a few times. CDR3 nucleotide sequence: TGTGCCAGCAGTTTTGGCCCGGACGGCTCCTACGAGCAGTACTTC. It translates to CASSFGPDGSYEQYF. The chain recombines TRBV5-6 with TRBJ2-7, with no clear D. CDR3 length equals 15 residues. V lost 5 bases and J 0 bases, leaving 15 bases between the germline ends. The germline V gene has CDR1 SGHDT and CDR2 YYEEEE.

This clonotype was counted at least ten times. V usage is TRBV7-9 and J usage is TRBJ2-3; D is uncertain. This CDR3 is built from 16 residues. Trimming removed 1 base at V and 3 bases at J, with 14 bases between. The V gene's germline CDR1 is SEHNR and CDR2 FQNEAQ (reference sequence). CDR3 sequence (DNA): TGTGCCAGCAGCTTAGGTCGAGGCCCGGAGACAGATACGCAGTATTTT. This translates into CASSLGRGPETDTQYF.

About this clonotype itself: A much larger clone differs by one base, so this may be a read error. The chain couples TRBV29-1 to TRBJ2-7, with 10 bases identical to TRBD1. There are 13 residues in the CDR3. Germline V lookup: CDR1 SQVTM, CDR2 ANQGSEA. The CDR3, as DNA: TGCAGCGTGCCCCGGGACAGGGGTTACGGGCAGTACTTC. Protein product: CSVPRDRGYGQYF.

A remark on this clonotype: Compared with germline, one end of the junction differs, possibly owing to a read error. The chain employs TRBV6-2 or TRBV6-3 and TRBJ1-2; 9 bases map to TRBD1. The CDR3 extends over 15 amino acids. CDR1 and CDR2 from the germline V gene are MNHEY and SVGEGT. CDR3 nucleotides: TGTGCCAGCAGTCTGGGGACAGGGATACATCGCGGCTACGCCTTC. This gives the protein CASSLGTGIHRGYAF.

This clonotype was seen a few times. V usage is TRBV5-6 and J usage is TRBJ2-7; tentative D call: TRBD2 (6 bases). The end of the DNA is better explained by TRBJ2-5, so the J call may be wrong. Germline-derived CDR1 and CDR2 are SGHDT and YYEEEE. The CDR3 spans 16 residues. The DNA for the CDR3 is TGTGCCAGCAGCCTGTGGACTACTAAAGGTGGGGAGACCCAGTACTTC. Residues: CASSLWTTKGGETQYF.

V and J are TRBV2 and TRBJ1-6; D unresolved. The germline V gene has CDR1 SNHLY and CDR2 FYNNEI. The CDR3 consists of 15 residues. Trimming removed 6 bases at V and 6 bases at J, with 15 bases between. CDR3 loop: CASSGPRATNSPLHF. The CDR3 nucleotides read TGTGCCAGCAGCGGCCCTAGGGCTACTAATTCACCCCTCCACTTT. Combining the CDR3 with reference TRBV2 and TRBJ1-6 gives the whole variable domain EPEVTQTPSHQVTQMGQEVILRCVPISNHLYFYWYRQILGQKVEFLVSFYNNEISEKSEIFDDQFSVERPDGSNFTLKIRSTKLEDSAMYFCASSGPRATNSPLHFGNGTRLTVT.

This clonotype was observed at least ten times. The rearrangement links TRBV7-2 to TRBJ2-1; TRBD2 aligns across 9 bases. With 4 bases clipped from V and 5 bases from J, the junction kept 6 bases outside the gene matches. The CDR3 consists of 15 residues. Germline V gene lookup returns CDR1 SGHTA and CDR2 FQGNSA. CDR3 sequence reads: CASSSSGINNNEQFF. The CDR3 DNA is TGTGCCAGCAGCTCTAGCGGGATCAACAACAATGAGCAGTTCTTC.

In this sample, this clonotype turned up a few times. This rearrangement joins TRBV2 to TRBJ1-2; TRBD1 agrees at 10 bases. This CDR3 comprises 19 residues. The V segment lost 5 bases and the J segment 0 bases; nucleotides outside the gene matches: 15. Germline CDR1 reads SNHLY; CDR2 reads FYNNEI. The CDR3 DNA reads as TGTGCCAGCAGTTTACCCTTCGGCGACAGGGGGCGATCTAACTATGGCTACACCTTC. It specifies CASSLPFGDRGRSNYGYTF.

This clonotype was found once. The V and J genes are TRBV7-8 and TRBJ2-7, with 15 bases lining up with TRBD2. Germline V CDR1 and CDR2: SGHVS, FQNEAQ. This CDR3 comprises 17 residues. V was clipped by 5 bases and J by 3 bases; unmatched bases: 8. The CDR3 sequence is CASSLPGLAGGDYEQYF. CDR3 in DNA: TGTGCCAGCAGCCTACCGGGACTAGCGGGAGGCGACTACGAGCAGTACTTC.

In its sample, this clonotype was seen many times. The chain recombines TRBV6-5 with TRBJ2-5; 11 bases match TRBD1. The trim removed 6 bases at V and 6 bases at J, leaving 9 bases unmatched. This CDR3 is built from 15 residues. The germline CDR1 and CDR2 sequences are MNHEY and SVGAGI. The CDR3 DNA sequence: TGTGCCAGCAGACGAAGGACAGGGGGCGGAAAGACCCAGTACTTC. This gives the protein CASRRRTGGGKTQYF.

This clonotype came up many times. V is TRBV29-1 and J is TRBJ1-1, with TRBD1 as a possible D gene (6 bases). CDR3 length: 14 amino acids. Germline loops: CDR1 SQVTM, CDR2 ANQGSEA. V was clipped by 0 bases and J by 4 bases, with 12 bases between them. The CDR3: CSVEDRSRGTEAFF. In DNA form, the CDR3 reads TGCAGCGTTGAAGATCGTAGCAGGGGCACTGAAGCTTTCTTT. Full variable domain (outside the CDR3, taken from reference TRBV29-1 and TRBJ1-1): SAVISQKPSRDICQRGTSLTIQCQVDSQVTMMFWYRQQPGQSLTLIATANQGSEATYESGFVIDKFPISRPNLTFSTLTVSNMSPEDSSIYLCSVEDRSRGTEAFFGQGTRLTVV.

This clonotype was detected ten times or more. The rearrangement joins TRBV15 to TRBJ2-7, with D perhaps matching TRBD1 (5 bases). The germline V and J ends were trimmed by 1 base and 6 bases, with 19 bases remaining between them. This CDR3 spans 16 amino acids. Germline V gene data show CDR1 as LNHNV and CDR2 as YYDKDF (reference sequence). The CDR3 here is CATSRGKTDGEGEQYF. The CDR3 DNA reads TGTGCCACCAGCAGAGGAAAGACAGATGGTGAAGGCGAGCAGTACTTC.

CDR3 sequence reads: CASSPTGWEPQHF. CDR3 sequence (DNA): TGTGCCAGCTCACCAACGGGGTGGGAGCCCCAGCATTTT. The chain combines TRBV18 with TRBJ1-5, with no clear D. V dropped 2 bases and J dropped 8 bases, with 10 bases sitting between them. The germline V gene encodes CDR1 KGHSH and CDR2 LQKENI. There are 13 residues in the CDR3.

In this sample, this clonotype turned up many times. J is TRBJ2-7 and V is TRBV18; D unclear. The CDR3 sequence is 16 residues long. The germline V gene encodes CDR1 KGHSH and CDR2 LQKENI. V shed 3 bases and J shed 2 bases, with 17 bases lying between them. This CDR3 reads CASSPGNSADTYEQYF. CDR3 sequence (DNA): TGTGCCAGCTCACCCGGCAATTCGGCGGATACCTACGAGCAGTACTTC.

This clonotype has only a few counts. The V and J genes are TRBV3-1 and TRBJ1-2, with D possibly TRBD1 on 5 matching bases. Trimming left V 3 bases short and J 5 bases short, with 13 bases between. The CDR3 runs to 14 residues. The germline V gene encodes CDR1 LGHDT and CDR2 YNNKEL (reference sequence). The chain's CDR3 is CASSHQGGGYGYTF. The DNA for the CDR3 is TGTGCCAGCAGCCACCAGGGCGGGGGGTATGGCTACACCTTC.

Of note for this clonotype: An end of the junction does not agree with germline; a read error may underlie this. This chain connects TRBV20-1 to TRBJ1-6; D is perhaps TRBD1 (5 bases). The CDR3 contains 20 residues. CDR1 is DFQATT and CDR2 is SNEGSKA in the germline V gene (reference sequence). The CDR3 coding sequence is TGCAGTGCTAGAGATCAAGAGTCGGGGCTCCGAAGCTCCTATAATCCACCCCTCCACTTT. It codes for CSARDQESGLRSSYNPPLHF.

This clonotype was seen ten or more times. The V call is TRBV7-2, the J call TRBJ2-7; TRBD1 matches 8 bases. The V gene's germline CDR1 is SGHTA and CDR2 FQGNSA. Trimming removed 5 bases from V and 0 bases from J; junction bases left unmatched: 6. CDR3 size: 15 residues. The CDR3 loop reads CASSPGQGSSYEQYF. Here the CDR3 DNA reads TGTGCCAGCAGCCCCGGACAGGGAAGCTCCTACGAGCAGTACTTC.